This T cell receptor beta chain was profiled in a study of blood T cell repertoires in COVID-19. Study information: Samples representing acute and convalescent COVID-19 were sourced from the United States, Italy and Spain. T cells, B-cell-depleted T cells, or PBMCs provided the cDNA or gDNA that served as material.

This CDR3 has 14 amino acids. V was clipped by 2 bases and J by 11 bases; unmatched bases: 4. The V gene's germline CDR1 is LGHDT and CDR2 YNNKEL (reference sequence). Enrollment of patients from Seattle took place during active infection, with longitudinal follow-up. In the original analysis: From reference gene primer amplification, estimates of nucleated cell counts were derived. The method was immunoSEQ multiplex PCR; TCRdb's version includes in-frame clones alone and lacks a portion of them. V, J and clone size were drawn from that table, and D and trimming were deduced from the DNA. The sample consists of 330,000 or so clones, about 87% of them appearing once.

The specimen sequenced was peripheral blood. This receptor was identified in a man aged 25 to 40 with COVID-19, enrolled during active disease. J is TRBJ1-6 and V is TRBV3-1 (or the pseudogene TRBV3-2); TRBD1 matches at 9 bases. The CDR3 nucleotides read TGTGCCAGCAGCCAATGGGACAGGGAAGCACCCCTCCACTTT. It is translated as CASSQWDREAPLHF.